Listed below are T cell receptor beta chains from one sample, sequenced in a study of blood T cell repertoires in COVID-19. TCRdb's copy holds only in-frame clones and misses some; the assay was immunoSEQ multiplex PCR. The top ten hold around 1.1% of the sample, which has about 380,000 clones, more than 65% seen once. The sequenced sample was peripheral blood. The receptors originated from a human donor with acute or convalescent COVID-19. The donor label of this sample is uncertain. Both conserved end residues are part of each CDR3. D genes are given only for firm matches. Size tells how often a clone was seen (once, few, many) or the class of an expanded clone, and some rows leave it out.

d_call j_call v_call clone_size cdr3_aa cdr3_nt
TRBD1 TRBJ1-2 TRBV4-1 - CASSQTGDGYGYTF TGCGCCAGCAGCCAAACAGGGGACGGCTATGGCTACACCTTC
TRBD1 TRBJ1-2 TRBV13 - CASSLPGQGEVDGYTF TGTGCCAGCAGCCTACCGGGACAGGGGGAAGTAGATGGCTACACCTTC
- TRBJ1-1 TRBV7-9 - CASSLGGQTPEAFF TGTGCCAGCAGCTTAGGCGGGCAGACCCCCGAAGCTTTCTTT
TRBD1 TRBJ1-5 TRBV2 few CASSRRDRGREGNQPQHF TGTGCCAGCAGTCGCCGGGACAGGGGGAGAGAGGGCAATCAGCCCCAGCATTTT
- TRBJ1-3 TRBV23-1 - CASSQSEVQSGNTIYF TGCGCCAGCAGTCAATCGGAGGTTCAGTCTGGAAACACCATATATTTT
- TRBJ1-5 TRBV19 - CASSPPGHLSNQPQHF TGTGCCAGTAGTCCCCCAGGACATCTTAGCAATCAGCCCCAGCATTTT
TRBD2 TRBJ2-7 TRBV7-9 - CASSLGGGAYEQYF TGTGCCAGCAGCTTAGGTGGGGGGGCCTACGAGCAGTACTTC
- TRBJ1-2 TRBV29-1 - CSVSPPTYGYTF TGCAGCGTTTCCCCCCCCACTTATGGCTACACCTTC
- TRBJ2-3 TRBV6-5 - CASSLRYTDTQYF TGTGCCAGCAGTCTCAGGTACACAGATACGCAGTATTTT
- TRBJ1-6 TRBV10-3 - CAIGGHQGSYNSPLHF TGTGCCATCGGCGGACACCAGGGCTCCTATAATTCACCCCTCCACTTT
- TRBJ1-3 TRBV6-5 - CASSYFQGNGNTIYF TGTGCCAGCAGTTACTTTCAGGGGAATGGAAACACCATATATTTT
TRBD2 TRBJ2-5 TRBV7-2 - CASSLAPGSGGKTQYF TGTGCCAGCAGCTTAGCCCCCGGGAGCGGGGGGAAGACCCAGTACTTC
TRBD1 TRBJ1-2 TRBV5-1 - CASSSPGQGDYGYTF TGCGCCAGCAGCTCCCCCGGACAGGGGGACTATGGCTACACCTTC
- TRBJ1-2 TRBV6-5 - CASRNAGLNGYTF TGTGCCAGCCGCAATGCAGGATTAAATGGCTACACCTTC
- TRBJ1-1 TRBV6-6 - CASSSYRVENTEAFF TGTGCCAGCAGTTCATACAGGGTGGAGAACACTGAAGCTTTCTTT
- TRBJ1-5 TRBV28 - CASTPGRGSQPQHF TGTGCCAGCACCCCCGGGCGGGGGAGTCAGCCCCAGCATTTT
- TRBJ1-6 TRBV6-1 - CASTQLGTHNSPLHF TGTGCCAGCACTCAACTGGGGACTCATAATTCACCCCTCCACTTT
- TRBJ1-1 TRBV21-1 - CASSKDPGQGRVTEAFF TGTGCCAGCAGCAAAGACCCGGGACAGGGTCGAGTCACTGAAGCTTTCTTT
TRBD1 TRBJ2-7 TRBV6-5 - CASSYGRQGSYEQYF TGTGCCAGCAGTTACGGGAGACAGGGCTCCTACGAGCAGTACTTC
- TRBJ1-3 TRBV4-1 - CASSQEGLSGNTIYF TGCGCCAGCAGCCAAGAGGGGCTCTCTGGAAACACCATATATTTT
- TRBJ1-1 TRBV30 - CAWWGGVTEAFF TGTGCCTGGTGGGGGGGGGTCACTGAAGCTTTCTTT
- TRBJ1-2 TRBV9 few CASSPRGGVGYGYTF TGTGCCAGCAGCCCCCGGGGAGGGGTCGGCTATGGCTACACCTTC
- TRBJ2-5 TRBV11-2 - CASSPRGPEETQYF TGTGCCAGCAGCCCCCGCGGGCCCGAAGAGACCCAGTACTTC
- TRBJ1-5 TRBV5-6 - CASSVNSNQPQHF TGTGCCAGCAGTGTTAATAGCAATCAGCCCCAGCATTTT